What follows describes a single T cell receptor (beta chain). The antigen remains undetermined. 13 Jbeta primers and 60 Vbeta primers were used for the PCR. TCRdb's table, derived via immunoSEQ multiplex PCR, lists solely in-frame clones and lacks some. The table includes 60,000 or so clones, approximately 80% detected once. This sample is part of a study of cytomegalovirus exposure and HLA in healthy donors. This CDR3 is 15 amino acids long. Trimming took off 1 base at V and 2 bases at J, with 12 bases between the two ends. From germline, CDR1 is SGHTA and CDR2 FQGNSA. Study-level points and caveats: Immune exposure data for these donors was limited to CMV serostatus. Other equally common chains were less clonally expanded than HLA-associated TCR beta chains, a later analysis showed.

The origin of this receptor is a man aged 35 to 55 in good health and CMV-seronegative. The chain carries TRBV7-2 and TRBJ2-7, with a weak D call TRBD1 (6 bases). Sequencing input: PBMCs. The CDR3 sequence: CASSLVRGRPYEQYF. CDR3 coding DNA: TGTGCCAGCAGCTTAGTGAGGGGGAGACCCTACGAGCAGTACTTC.